This is a list of T cell receptor beta chains from one sample in a study of cytomegalovirus exposure and HLA in healthy donors. Data came from immunoSEQ multiplex PCR; TCRdb stores just in-frame clones and leaves some out. Of fewer than 200,000 clones in the sample, roughly 77% are singletons; the top ten hold over 2.5%. The sequenced sample consisted of PBMCs. The receptor set was obtained from a woman aged 35 to 49 in good health and CMV-seropositive. CDR3s include the opening cysteine and the closing phenylalanine or tryptophan. D genes are given only for firm matches. The size entry is marked missing in some rows and otherwise reads once, few, many or a size class.

D gene | J gene | clone size | V gene | CDR3 protein | CDR3 DNA
- | TRBJ2-4 | - | TRBV12-2 | CASRSRTSGAKNIQYF | TGTGCAAGTCGCTCACGGACTAGCGGGGCCAAAAACATTCAGTACTTC
- | TRBJ1-4 | - | TRBV11-2 | CASSTPRGAEYEKLFF | TGTGCCAGCAGCACCCCCCGGGGGGCCGAGTATGAAAAACTGTTTTTT
TRBD1 | TRBJ2-7 | - | TRBV4-3 | CASSLDRGSSSYEQYF | TGCGCCAGCAGCCTAGACAGGGGCTCTAGCTCCTACGAGCAGTACTTC
TRBD1 | TRBJ1-1 | - | TRBV19 | CASSTRTGGGFSTEAFF | TGTGCCAGTAGTACCCGGACAGGGGGCGGATTTAGCACTGAAGCTTTCTTT
TRBD1 | TRBJ2-3 | - | TRBV5-1 | CASSPSGTGGEQYF | TGCGCCAGCAGCCCTTCCGGGACAGGGGGAGAGCAGTATTTT
- | TRBJ1-4 | - | TRBV4-3 | CASSQEKSGGTNEKLFF | TGCGCCAGCAGCCAAGAAAAATCCGGGGGGACTAATGAAAAACTGTTTTTT
- | TRBJ2-2 | - | TRBV9 | CASEETNTGELFF | TGTGCCAGCGAGGAAACTAACACCGGGGAGCTGTTTTTT
TRBD2 | TRBJ2-5 | - | TRBV2 | CASSEGLAGGRETQYF | TGTGCCAGCAGTGAAGGGCTAGCGGGGGGGCGGGAGACCCAGTACTTC
TRBD1 | TRBJ2-7 | - | TRBV5-1 | CASSLRDRAHEQYF | TGCGCCAGCAGCCTCCGGGACAGGGCTCACGAGCAGTACTTC
- | TRBJ2-3 | - | TRBV6-5 | CASSYRGTDTQYF | TGTGCCAGCAGTTACCGGGGGACAGATACGCAGTATTTT
TRBD1 | TRBJ1-6 | - | TRBV19 | CASSTGTGTGSSPLHF | TGTGCCAGTAGTACCGGGACAGGGACCGGTTCGTCACCCCTCCACTTT
TRBD2 | TRBJ2-1 | - | TRBV5-4 | CASSLPGLAGTVNEQFF | TGTGCCAGCAGCTTGCCAGGACTAGCGGGGACGGTCAATGAGCAGTTCTTC
TRBD1 | TRBJ2-5 | - | TRBV5-1 | CASSLTGTGGETQYF | TGCGCCAGCAGCTTGACCGGGACAGGGGGAGAGACCCAGTACTTC
- | TRBJ1-3 | - | TRBV6-1 | CASREGAGNTIYF | TGTGCCAGCAGAGAGGGCGCTGGAAACACCATATATTTT
TRBD1 | TRBJ2-5 | once | TRBV2 | CASSRQGQETQYF | TGTGCCAGCAGTCGACAGGGTCAAGAGACCCAGTACTTC
- | TRBJ2-7 | - | TRBV2 | CASSELYEQYF | TGTGCCAGCAGTGAACTCTACGAGCAGTACTTC
TRBD1 | TRBJ2-2 | - | TRBV7-2 | CASSLLGQGATGELFF | TGTGCCAGCAGCCTGCTGGGACAGGGGGCCACCGGGGAGCTGTTTTTT
- | TRBJ1-2 | few | TRBV4-3 | CASSQEFQAPNYGYTF | TGCGCCAGCAGCCAAGAATTCCAAGCTCCCAACTATGGCTACACCTTC
TRBD1 | TRBJ2-1 | - | TRBV7-7 | CASSHSGTGKNEQFF | TGTGCCAGCAGCCATTCCGGGACAGGAAAGAATGAGCAGTTCTTC
TRBD2 | TRBJ2-3 | - | TRBV27 | CASSFLAGADTQYF | TGTGCCAGCAGTTTCCTAGCGGGAGCAGATACGCAGTATTTT
TRBD2 | TRBJ2-7 | - | TRBV7-2 | CASSLEGTSGGYEQYF | TGTGCCAGCAGCTTAGAGGGGACTAGCGGGGGGTACGAGCAGTACTTC
TRBD1 | TRBJ1-2 | - | TRBV13 | CASSLGQGFTGYTF | TGTGCCAGCAGCCTGGGACAGGGGTTCACTGGCTACACCTTC
TRBD1 | TRBJ1-5 | - | TRBV2 | CASSNTGGTGGGQPQHF | TGTGCCAGCAGCAATACAGGGGGCACGGGGGGGGGTCAGCCCCAGCATTTT
TRBD2 | TRBJ2-3 | once | TRBV7-2 | CASSPAGGGRAADTQYF | TGTGCCAGCAGCCCAGCGGGGGGCGGGAGGGCTGCAGATACGCAGTATTTT
- | TRBJ1-1 | - | TRBV27 | CASSTYKNPEAFF | TGTGCCAGCAGTACTTATAAGAACCCTGAAGCTTTCTTT
TRBD2 | TRBJ2-1 | - | TRBV6-1 | CASSEEASGRGGEQFF | TGTGCCAGCAGTGAAGAAGCTAGCGGGCGGGGTGGAGAGCAGTTCTTC
- | TRBJ1-5 | - | TRBV6-1 | CASSDLGRGQPQHF | TGTGCCAGCAGTGATCTAGGGCGGGGTCAGCCCCAGCATTTT
TRBD2 | TRBJ2-7 | few | TRBV5-6 | CASRYGGGEQYF | TGTGCCAGCAGGTATGGGGGGGGCGAGCAGTACTTC
TRBD2 | TRBJ2-1 | - | TRBV6-5 | CATLGGGRVNEQFF | TGTGCCACCCTTGGTGGGGGGAGGGTCAATGAGCAGTTCTTC
TRBD2 | TRBJ2-5 | - | TRBV7-2 | CASSELAAETQYF | TGTGCCAGCAGCGAACTAGCGGCGGAGACCCAGTACTTC
TRBD1 | TRBJ1-2 | - | TRBV13 | CASSLGQGDYGYTF | TGTGCCAGCAGCTTGGGACAGGGGGACTATGGCTACACCTTC